This T cell receptor beta chain was observed in a study of breast tumors, draining lymph nodes, adjacent tissues. This clonotype was observed at least ten times. Antigen specificity is unknown. Study outcomes and limitations: Tumors had less TCR diversity than lymph nodes, more than nontumor tissue. Tumor and nontumor repertoires were significantly more similar in luminal-like than in basal-like breast cancer. Most tumor T cells seemingly derive from lymph node, then expand in tumor. That most tumor T cells come from lymph nodes remained unproven.

Deletions cut 4 bases from V and 1 base from J, with 10 bases between. Per the germline V gene, CDR1 is SGHRS and CDR2 is YFSETQ. The CDR3 runs 14 residues. TCRdb fed the multiplex PCR reads into MiXCR, producing one record per CDR3 protein. The data show 150,000 to 200,000 distinct CDR3 sequences, approximately 33% seen once. The lymph nodes were axillary draining lymph nodes from breast cancer patients. The TCR originated in a female donor with breast cancer. Some clones in this sample may be carry-over from other donors' samples. The sequencing input was axillary lymph node tissue. V is TRBV5-1 and J is TRBJ2-3, with D perhaps matching TRBD1 (6 bases). CDR3 bases: TGCGCCAGCAGCCGGACAGCTGGCACAGATACGCAGTATTTT. It specifies CASSRTAGTDTQYF.